This T cell receptor (beta chain) is drawn from a study of blood T cells in healthy people across ages. This clonotype has more than one count but fewer than ten. Its antigen is undetermined. Primers used in a second PCR of about 7 to 12 cycles were a sample-barcoded 5' primer and a J-beta primer mix. Any given sample supplied a minimum of 3 million CDR3-containing paired-end reads. TCRdb passed the 5' RACE reads through MiXCR, listing each CDR3 protein once. Here the sample spans around 1,800,000 distinct CDR3 sequences, roughly 43% being singletons. Deletions cut 8 bases from V and 0 bases from J, with 13 bases between. Germline assignment: CDR1 SEHNR and CDR2 FQNEAQ (reference sequence). The CDR3 consists of 14 residues. General observations from the study: The study found TCR beta diversity correlated strongly with naive T cell percentage.

This sequence joins TRBV7-9 and TRBJ1-1; D is unresolved. This receptor was obtained from a human donor in good health. The sequencing input was blood. For the CDR3, the DNA is TGTGCCAGCCGACAATATCGTTTGAACACTGAAGCTTTCTTT. Protein sequence: CASRQYRLNTEAFF.